This T cell receptor (beta chain) derives from a study of T cell changes during pregnancy in multiple sclerosis. Here immunoSEQ multiplex PCR was the method, and the copy in TCRdb shows in-frame clones only, minus some. The data contain tens of thousands of clones, approximately 92% of them seen just once; the ten biggest clones take up roughly 3%. This clone has more than one count but fewer than ten. Material: peripheral blood, obtained in the second trimester of pregnancy. The clonotype originates from a female donor in good health, enrolled as a control in a pregnancy study.

The CDR3 DNA reads TGCAGCGTCCGGACTAGCGGGAGCCCAGATACGCAGTATTTT. This codes for CSVRTSGSPDTQYF. This chain uses TRBV29-1 with TRBJ2-3; TRBD2 aligns across 13 bases. The CDR3 spans 14 residues. Germline V gene sequence: CDR1 SQVTM, CDR2 ANQGSEA. With V trimmed by 6 bases and J by 4 bases, 4 bases remained unmatched.